Below, 29 T cell receptor beta chains from the same sample are listed, as sequenced in a study of human T cells and chemical hapten exposure. Time point noted: patch test 3, about 24 weeks after DPC sensitization. Treatment described: therapeutic diphenylcyclopropenone sensitization with weekly scalp DPC. TCRdb passed the RACE reads through MiXCR, listing each CDR3 protein once. The sample gives about 84,000 distinct CDR3 sequences, 10% to 11% of which show up once; about 3.5% is in the top ten. The specimen comprised whole blood, sampled in connection with sensitization to the hapten diphenylcyclopropenone (DPC). The receptor source for this set is a woman in her forties or fifties with alopecia areata. Some clones in this sample may be carry-over from other donors' samples.

At least ten counts were recorded for this clonotype. The rearrangement uses TRBV4-3 and TRBJ2-1; D may be TRBD1 or TRBD2 (5 bases each). The CDR3 consists of 14 residues. V gave up 0 bases and J gave up 5 bases, with 8 bases separating them. Germline assignment: CDR1 LGHNA and CDR2 YSLEER. CDR3 loop: CASSQDLGDNEQFF. CDR3 nucleotides: TGCGCCAGCAGCCAAGATTTGGGGGACAATGAGCAGTTCTTC.

This clonotype appeared a single time. The CDR3 loop is CASSVAVQETQYF. In DNA form, the CDR3 reads TGTGCCAGCAGCGTAGCCGTCCAAGAGACCCAGTACTTC. The chain is built from TRBV9 and TRBJ2-5; D ambiguous. The V end lost 0 bases, the J end lost 1 base, and 4 bases lay between the germline ends. The CDR3 covers 13 residues. Per germline, CDR1 SGDLS and CDR2 YYNGEE.

This clonotype showed up many times. The rearrangement uses TRBV27 and TRBJ2-3, with TRBD2 identical over 13 bases. The CDR3 has 15 residues. The junction had 6 bases not matched to a gene; V was cut back by 8 bases and J by 4 bases. The V gene's germline CDR1 is MNHEY and CDR2 SMNVEV (reference sequence). In nucleotides, the CDR3 is TGTGCCAGCGGCCCACTAGCGGGAGGGCCAGATACGCAGTATTTT. Its translation is CASGPLAGGPDTQYF.

This clonotype was recorded many times. This rearrangement joins TRBV20-1 to TRBJ2-7, with 11 bases aligning to TRBD2. Germline assignment: CDR1 DFQATT and CDR2 SNEGSKA (reference sequence). The CDR3 is 16 amino acids. The junction had 12 bases not matched to a gene; V was cut back by 5 bases and J by 3 bases. The CDR3 loop reads CSAPPRGTSGFYEQYF. In DNA form, the CDR3 reads TGCAGTGCTCCCCCGAGGGGGACTAGCGGCTTCTACGAGCAGTACTTC.

This clonotype turned up a few times. The rearrangement uses TRBV5-1 and TRBJ2-2; TRBD2 matches at 7 bases. Germline CDR1 SGHRS, CDR2 YFSETQ. Trimming removed 6 bases from V and 0 bases from J; junction bases left unmatched: 5. CDR3 length equals 15 residues. The CDR3 is CASTPLAANTGELFF. The CDR3 DNA is TGCGCCAGCACCCCCCTAGCGGCGAACACCGGGGAGCTGTTTTTT.

The table lists this clonotype with many counts. V usage is TRBV7-8 and J usage is TRBJ2-2; 10 bases are shared with TRBD2. The CDR3 consists of 16 residues. With 3 bases clipped from V and 8 bases from J, the junction kept 9 bases outside the gene matches. The germline V gene encodes CDR1 SGHVS and CDR2 FQNEAQ. The CDR3 nucleotides are TGTGCCAGCAGCTTCAATCTAGCGGGAGTGGGAGGGGAGCTGTTTTTT. Its protein is CASSFNLAGVGGELFF.

The genes are TRBV7-2 and TRBJ2-7; TRBD1 matches 8 bases. Trimming removed 0 bases from V and 7 bases from J; junction bases left unmatched: 8. Germline values: CDR1 SGHTA, CDR2 FQGNSA. CDR3 size: 15 residues. CDR3 residues: CASSLAGAGGSEQYF. DNA of the CDR3: TGTGCCAGCAGCTTAGCAGGGGCAGGGGGCAGTGAGCAGTACTTC.

This clonotype occurred a few times. The chain recombines TRBV24-1 with TRBJ2-4; D gene uncertain. The germline gives CDR1 KGHDR, CDR2 SFDVKD. Between the trimmed V and J ends, which lost 11 bases and 0 bases, there was a span of 10 bases. The CDR3 runs 13 residues. The CDR3 spells CAKRASAKNIQYF. In DNA form, the CDR3 reads TGTGCCAAAAGGGCTTCAGCCAAAAACATTCAGTACTTC.

This clonotype turned up a few times. The chain combines TRBV7-6 with TRBJ1-2, with D maybe TRBD1 (6 bases). CDR1 and CDR2 (germline): SGHVS, FNYEAQ. The V gene lost 7 bases and the J gene lost 0 bases, with 21 bases spanning the gap. The CDR3 length is 17 residues. The CDR3 protein is CASIFRGTRKANYGYTF. In DNA form, the CDR3 reads TGTGCCAGCATCTTCAGAGGGACAAGAAAAGCTAACTATGGCTACACCTTC.

A few counts support this clonotype. V is TRBV18 and J is TRBJ2-6; no definite D call. This CDR3 has 21 amino acids. Germline lookup yields CDR1 KGHSH and CDR2 LQKENI. V dropped 0 bases and J dropped 4 bases, with 25 bases sitting between them. CDR3 DNA: TGTGCCAGCTCACCACCCCTCGGCCATATTCGGCGTGGGAAAGGGGCCAACGTCCTGACTTTC. Translated: CASSPPLGHIRRGKGANVLTF.

V and J are TRBV12-3 or TRBV12-4 and TRBJ1-5, with D perhaps TRBD1 (6 bases). The length of the CDR3 is 13 residues. Trimming removed 6 bases at V and 6 bases at J, with 12 bases between. The CDR3 region is CASSPGGLQPQHF. Written as DNA, the CDR3 is TGTGCCAGCAGCCCCGGGGGGCTTCAGCCCCAGCATTTT.

This clonotype was picked up many times. The chain is built from TRBV10-3 and TRBJ2-5, with D possibly being TRBD1 (6 bases). Germline lookup yields CDR1 ENHRY and CDR2 SYGVKD. The CDR3 loop spans 15 amino acids. V gave up 6 bases and J gave up 1 base, with 15 bases separating them. CDR3 nucleotide sequence: TGTGCCATCAGAGAGACAGGTGGGGTCCAAGAGACCCAGTACTTC. This sequence encodes CAIRETGGVQETQYF.

The chain has TRBV6-6 and TRBJ1-2; 7 bases agree with TRBD1. Germline lookup yields CDR1 MNHNY and CDR2 SVGAGI (reference sequence). This CDR3 has 12 amino acids. Unmatched junction bases numbered 10, after V lost 10 bases and J lost 8 bases. CDR3 loop: CAIRSDRDGYTF. CDR3 DNA sequence: TGTGCCATCAGGTCTGACAGGGACGGCTACACCTTC.

This chain's CDR3 is CASSLAGRIDTQYF. The CDR3 coding sequence is TGTGCCAGCAGCCTAGCGGGACGCATAGATACGCAGTATTTT. J is TRBJ2-3 and V is TRBV6-1, with 9 bases lining up with TRBD2. This CDR3 has 14 residues. Trimming removed 6 bases from V and 5 bases from J; junction bases left unmatched: 6. CDR1 and CDR2 from the germline V gene are MNHNS and SASEGT.

This sequence joins TRBV12-3 or TRBV12-4 and TRBJ2-2; no reliable D call. The CDR3 is made up of 16 amino acids. The germline V and J ends were trimmed by 2 bases and 5 bases, with 15 bases remaining between them. This CDR3 is CASSLTAGFWTGELFF. CDR3 DNA sequence: TGTGCCAGCAGTTTAACAGCCGGATTTTGGACCGGGGAGCTGTTTTTT.

The chain carries TRBV11-3 and TRBJ2-2; 7 bases are a match to TRBD1. CDR3 length equals 14 residues. Germline values: CDR1 SGHNT, CDR2 YENEEA. V shed 5 bases and J 3 bases; nucleotides not matched to a gene: 3. The CDR3 loop is CASSGTAHTGELFF. The CDR3 DNA reads TGTGCCAGCAGCGGGACAGCGCACACCGGGGAGCTGTTTTTT.

This clonotype has a count of ten or more. The gene calls are TRBV12-3 or TRBV12-4 and TRBJ2-5; unclear D gene. Trimming stripped 3 bases from V and 1 base from J, with 12 bases between. The CDR3 sequence is 15 residues long. Written as DNA, the CDR3 is TGTGCCAGCAGTTTTGTGGGGAACCCCCAAGAGACCCAGTACTTC. This codes for CASSFVGNPQETQYF.

This clonotype was seen only a few times. The chain joins TRBV11-3 to TRBJ2-7; D is possibly TRBD2 (5 bases). The length of the CDR3 is 14 residues. V lost 5 bases to trimming and J lost 3 bases, with 14 bases between them. Germline lookup yields CDR1 SGHNT and CDR2 YENEEA. Here the CDR3 reads CASSLGLPDYEQYF. Here the CDR3 DNA reads TGTGCCAGCAGCCTCGGACTTCCCGACTACGAGCAGTACTTC.

The rearrangement links TRBV11-2 to TRBJ2-1; 7 nucleotides match TRBD2. The V gene end was trimmed by 1 base and the J gene end by 7 bases; junction bases not matched to a gene: 7. The length of the CDR3 is 15 residues. Germline CDR1 reads SGHAT; CDR2 reads FQNNGV. The CDR3 nucleotides read TGTGCCAGCAGCTTAGGGGGAGGGGCAAGGAATGAGCAGTTCTTC. Translated, it gives CASSLGGGARNEQFF.

This clonotype was counted many times. The genes are TRBV7-9 and TRBJ2-2; D is perhaps TRBD1 (6 bases). The CDR3 covers 14 residues. Trimming removed 5 bases from V and 4 bases from J, with 11 bases in between. Germline CDR1 and CDR2: SEHNR and FQNEAQ (reference sequence). For the CDR3, the DNA is TGTGCCAGCAGCAGACAGGCCAGCACCGGGGAGCTGTTTTTT. Translation: CASSRQASTGELFF.

The chain has TRBV2 and TRBJ1-1, with D perhaps TRBD1 (5 bases). The V end lost 6 bases, the J end lost 4 bases, and 15 bases lay between the germline ends. The CDR3 is made up of 14 amino acids. Per germline, CDR1 SNHLY and CDR2 FYNNEI. The CDR3 protein is CASRGQGRTTEAFF. The CDR3 bases are TGTGCCAGCAGAGGGCAGGGTAGGACCACTGAAGCTTTCTTT.

This clonotype showed up many times. The rearrangement joins TRBV6-1 to TRBJ1-6; TRBD1 aligns across 8 bases. The CDR3 is 16 amino acids. CDR1 is MNHNS, CDR2 SASEGT, per germline. The ends lost 0 bases at V and 10 bases at J; junction bases unmatched: 8. This CDR3 is CASSEAMTGAGSPLHF. The CDR3 bases are TGTGCCAGCAGTGAAGCCATGACAGGGGCTGGGTCACCCCTCCACTTT.

This clonotype was observed at least ten times. This chain joins TRBV7-8 and TRBJ2-7, with D tentatively TRBD2 (6 bases). V lost 3 bases and J 2 bases, leaving 8 bases between the germline ends. CDR1 and CDR2 (germline): SGHVS, FQNEAQ. The CDR3 length is 13 residues. The CDR3 DNA reads as TGTGCCAGCAGCTTCGGGGAGGCCTACGAGCAGTACTTC. Its translation: CASSFGEAYEQYF.

This clonotype showed up many times. This chain joins TRBV10-1 and TRBJ2-5, with D perhaps TRBD2 (6 bases). CDR3 size: 15 residues. Germline CDR1 WNHNN, CDR2 SYGVQD (reference sequence). V was clipped by 8 bases and J by 3 bases, with 19 bases between them. The CDR3 is CASPAGLRGKETQYF. In DNA form, the CDR3 reads TGCGCCAGCCCGGCCGGCTTGCGCGGGAAAGAGACCCAGTACTTC.

The rearrangement uses TRBV20-1 and TRBJ2-5; the match to TRBD2 covers 7 bases. This CDR3 spans 14 amino acids. Germline lookup yields CDR1 DFQATT and CDR2 SNEGSKA (reference sequence). The J segment lost 4 bases and the V segment lost 6 bases, leaving 11 bases of the junction unmatched. CDR3 DNA: TGCAGTGCCAGTCAGGGTAGCGGGCCAGAGACCCAGTACTTC. The encoded protein is CSASQGSGPETQYF.

The J gene is TRBJ1-3, the V gene TRBV7-6; perhaps TRBD1 as D (5 bases). The CDR3 is made up of 16 amino acids. Trimming took off 3 bases at V and 0 bases at J, with 12 bases between the two ends. The germline CDR1 and CDR2 sequences are SGHVS and FNYEAQ. The CDR3 is CASSFRQGASGNTIYF. CDR3 in DNA: TGTGCCAGCAGCTTCCGTCAGGGAGCCTCTGGAAACACCATATATTTT.

There are many counts of this clonotype. J is TRBJ2-7 and V is TRBV20-1; weak D call: TRBD1 (6 bases). The germline gives CDR1 DFQATT, CDR2 SNEGSKA (reference sequence). There are 14 residues in the CDR3. The V and J ends lost 3 bases and 3 bases respectively, with 15 bases between them. The DNA of the CDR3 is TGCAGTGCTAGGGGGGCGACCCTCGACTACGAGCAGTACTTC. It yields the protein CSARGATLDYEQYF.

Ten or more counts support this clonotype. The chain combines TRBV7-9 with TRBJ2-7; a weak D match, TRBD1 (5 bases). Trimming took off 0 bases at V and 2 bases at J, with 8 bases between the two ends. The CDR3 sequence is 14 residues long. CDR1 and CDR2 from the germline V gene are SEHNR and FQNEAQ (reference sequence). The CDR3 loop is CASSLATGPYEQYF. CDR3 DNA sequence: TGTGCCAGCAGCTTAGCTACAGGACCCTACGAGCAGTACTTC.

This rearrangement joins TRBV28 to TRBJ2-3, with 13 bases that match TRBD2. The CDR3 has 16 residues. CDR1 and CDR2 from the germline V gene are MDHEN and SYDVKM. The junction had 7 bases not matched to a gene; V was cut back by 6 bases and J by 4 bases. CDR3 protein: CASSGTSGIGADTQYF. In DNA, the CDR3 is TGTGCCAGCAGCGGGACTAGCGGGATTGGCGCAGATACGCAGTATTTT.